This T cell receptor (beta chain) was captured in a study of blood T cells in healthy people across ages. The use of a sample-barcoded 5' primer and a J-beta primer mix characterized a second PCR of roughly 7 to 12 cycles. TCRdb re-called the 5' RACE reads with MiXCR, one entry per CDR3 protein. This table has about 1.5 million distinct CDR3 sequences, about 40% appearing once. The CDR3 extends over 12 amino acids. Trimming took 6 bases from V and 3 from J, leaving 6 bases between them. The germline gives CDR1 MDHEN, CDR2 SYDVKM. The sequenced sample consisted of blood. The rearrangement joins TRBV28 to TRBJ2-4, with D unclear. The TCR sequence derives from a woman aged 18 to 35 in good health. The chain's CDR3 is CASSRIKNIQYF. The CDR3 DNA follows: TGTGCCAGCAGCCGTATCAAAAACATTCAGTACTTC.